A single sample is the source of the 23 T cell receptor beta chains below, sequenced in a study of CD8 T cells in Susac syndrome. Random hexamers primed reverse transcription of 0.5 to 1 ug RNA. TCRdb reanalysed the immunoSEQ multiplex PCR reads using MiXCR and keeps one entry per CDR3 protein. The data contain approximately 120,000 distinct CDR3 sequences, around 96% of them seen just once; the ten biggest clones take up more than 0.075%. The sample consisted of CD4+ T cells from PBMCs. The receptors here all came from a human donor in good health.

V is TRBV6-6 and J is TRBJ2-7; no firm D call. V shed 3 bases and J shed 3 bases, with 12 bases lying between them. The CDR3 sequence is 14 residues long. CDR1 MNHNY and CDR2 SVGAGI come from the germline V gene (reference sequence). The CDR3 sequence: CASSYGRVGYEQYF. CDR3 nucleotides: TGTGCCAGCAGTTATGGTCGAGTGGGCTACGAGCAGTACTTC.

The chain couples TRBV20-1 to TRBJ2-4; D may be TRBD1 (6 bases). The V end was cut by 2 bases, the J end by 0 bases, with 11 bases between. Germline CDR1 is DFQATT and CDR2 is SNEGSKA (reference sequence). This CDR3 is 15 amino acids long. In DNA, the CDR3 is TGCAGTGCTAGAAGGGACATCACAGCCAAAAACATTCAGTACTTC. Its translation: CSARRDITAKNIQYF.

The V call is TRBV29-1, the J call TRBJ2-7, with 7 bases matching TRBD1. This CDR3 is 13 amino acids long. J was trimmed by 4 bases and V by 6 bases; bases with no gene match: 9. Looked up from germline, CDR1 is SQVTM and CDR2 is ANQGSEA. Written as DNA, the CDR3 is TGCAGCGTCTCCGGGACAGTCTTTTACGAGCAGTACTTC. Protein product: CSVSGTVFYEQYF.

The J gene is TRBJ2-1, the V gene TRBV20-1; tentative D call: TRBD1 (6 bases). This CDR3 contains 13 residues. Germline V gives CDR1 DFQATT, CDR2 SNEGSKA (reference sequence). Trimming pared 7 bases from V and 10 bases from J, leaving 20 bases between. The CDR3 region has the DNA TGCAGTGTTGGAGGACAGTCCCTTGGGGAGCAGTTCTTC. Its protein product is CSVGGQSLGEQFF.

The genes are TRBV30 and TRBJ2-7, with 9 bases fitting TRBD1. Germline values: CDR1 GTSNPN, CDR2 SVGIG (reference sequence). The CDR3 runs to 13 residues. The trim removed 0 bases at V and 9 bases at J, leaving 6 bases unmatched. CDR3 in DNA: TGTGCCTGGAGTGTACGGACAGGGGCAGTGCAGTACTTC. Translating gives CAWSVRTGAVQYF.

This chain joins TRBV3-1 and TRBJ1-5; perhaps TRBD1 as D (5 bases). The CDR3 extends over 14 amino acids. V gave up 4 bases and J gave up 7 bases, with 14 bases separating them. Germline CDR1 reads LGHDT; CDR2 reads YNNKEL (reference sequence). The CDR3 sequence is CASSLAREGQPQHF. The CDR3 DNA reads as TGTGCCAGCAGCCTTGCCAGGGAGGGACAGCCCCAGCATTTT.

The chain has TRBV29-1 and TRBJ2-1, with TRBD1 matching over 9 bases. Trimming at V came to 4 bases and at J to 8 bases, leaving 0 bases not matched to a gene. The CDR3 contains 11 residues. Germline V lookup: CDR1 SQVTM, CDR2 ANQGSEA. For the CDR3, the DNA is TGCAGCGTTGGGACAGGGGATGAGCAGTTCTTC. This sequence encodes CSVGTGDEQFF.

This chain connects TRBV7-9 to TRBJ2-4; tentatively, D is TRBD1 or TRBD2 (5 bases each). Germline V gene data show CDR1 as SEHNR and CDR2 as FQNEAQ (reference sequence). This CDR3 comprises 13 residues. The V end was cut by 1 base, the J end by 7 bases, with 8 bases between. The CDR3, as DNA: TGTGCCAGCAGCTTAGGTGAGGGGAACATTCAGTACTTC. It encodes CASSLGEGNIQYF.

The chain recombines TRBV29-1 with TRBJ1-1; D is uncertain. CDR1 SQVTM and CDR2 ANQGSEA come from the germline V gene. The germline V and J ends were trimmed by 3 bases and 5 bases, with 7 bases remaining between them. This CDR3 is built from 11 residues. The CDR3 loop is CSVDPRTEAFF. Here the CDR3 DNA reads TGCAGCGTTGATCCGCGGACTGAAGCTTTCTTT.

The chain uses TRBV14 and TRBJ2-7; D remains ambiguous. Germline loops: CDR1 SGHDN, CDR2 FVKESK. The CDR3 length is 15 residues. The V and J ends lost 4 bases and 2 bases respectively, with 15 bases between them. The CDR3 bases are TGTGCCAGCAGCCCCGACGAGGCCCTTCCCTACGAGCAGTACTTC. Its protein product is CASSPDEALPYEQYF.

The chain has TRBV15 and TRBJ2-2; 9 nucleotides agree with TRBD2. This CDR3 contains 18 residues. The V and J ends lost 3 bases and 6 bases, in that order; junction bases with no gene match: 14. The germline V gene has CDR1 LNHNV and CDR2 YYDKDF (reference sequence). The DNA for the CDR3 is TGTGCCACCAGCAGGCCGGTTAGCGGGAGAGGTTTCCCCGGGGAGCTGTTTTTT. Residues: CATSRPVSGRGFPGELFF. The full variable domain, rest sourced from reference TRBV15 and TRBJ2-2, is DAMVIQNPRYQVTQFGKPVTLSCSQTLNHNVMYWYQQKSSQAPKLLFHYYDKDFNNEADTPDNFQSRRPNTSFCFLDIRSPGLGDTAMYLCATSRPVSGRGFPGELFFGEGSRLTVL.

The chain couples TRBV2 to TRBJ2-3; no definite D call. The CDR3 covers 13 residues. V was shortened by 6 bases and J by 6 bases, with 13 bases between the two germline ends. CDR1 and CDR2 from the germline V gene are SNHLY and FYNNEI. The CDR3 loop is CASSGLPGDTQYF. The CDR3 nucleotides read TGTGCCAGCAGCGGCCTACCCGGGGATACGCAGTATTTT. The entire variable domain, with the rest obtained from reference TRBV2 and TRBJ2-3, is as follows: EPEVTQTPSHQVTQMGQEVILRCVPISNHLYFYWYRQILGQKVEFLVSFYNNEISEKSEIFDDQFSVERPDGSNFTLKIRSTKLEDSAMYFCASSGLPGDTQYFGPGTRLTVL.

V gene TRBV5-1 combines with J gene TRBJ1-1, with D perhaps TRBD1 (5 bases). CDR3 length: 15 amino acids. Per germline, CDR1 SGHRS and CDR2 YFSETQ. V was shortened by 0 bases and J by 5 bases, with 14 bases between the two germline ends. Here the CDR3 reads CASSLGAGQETEAFF. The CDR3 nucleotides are TGCGCCAGCAGCTTGGGGGCAGGGCAGGAGACTGAAGCTTTCTTT.

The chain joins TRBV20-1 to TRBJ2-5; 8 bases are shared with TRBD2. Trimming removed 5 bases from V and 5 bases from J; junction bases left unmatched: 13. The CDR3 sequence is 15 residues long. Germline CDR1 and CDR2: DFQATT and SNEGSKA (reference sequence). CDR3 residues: CSAPKGGGLGETQYF. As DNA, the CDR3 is TGCAGTGCTCCGAAAGGAGGGGGACTAGGGGAGACCCAGTACTTC.

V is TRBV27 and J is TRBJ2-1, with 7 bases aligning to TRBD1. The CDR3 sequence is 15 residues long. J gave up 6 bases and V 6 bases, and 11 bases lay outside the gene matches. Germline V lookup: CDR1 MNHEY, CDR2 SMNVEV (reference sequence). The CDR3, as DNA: TGTGCCAGCAGCCAGAACAGGGGAAGGGGCAATGAGCAGTTCTTC. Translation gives CASSQNRGRGNEQFF.

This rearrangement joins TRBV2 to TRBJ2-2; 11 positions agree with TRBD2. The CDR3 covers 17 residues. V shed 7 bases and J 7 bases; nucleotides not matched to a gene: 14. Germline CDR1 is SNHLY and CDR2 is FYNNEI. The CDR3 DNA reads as TGTGCCAGCACCAAAATAGCGGGAGGGCCCTCCGGCGGGGAGCTGTTTTTT. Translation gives CASTKIAGGPSGGELFF.

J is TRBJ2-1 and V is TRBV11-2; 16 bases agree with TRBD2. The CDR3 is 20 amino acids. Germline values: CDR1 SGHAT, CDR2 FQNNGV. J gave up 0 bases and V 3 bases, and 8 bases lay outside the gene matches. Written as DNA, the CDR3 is TGTGCCAGCAGCTTCCCCCCGGGACTAGCGGGAGGGAGCTCCTACAATGAGCAGTTCTTC. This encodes CASSFPPGLAGGSSYNEQFF.

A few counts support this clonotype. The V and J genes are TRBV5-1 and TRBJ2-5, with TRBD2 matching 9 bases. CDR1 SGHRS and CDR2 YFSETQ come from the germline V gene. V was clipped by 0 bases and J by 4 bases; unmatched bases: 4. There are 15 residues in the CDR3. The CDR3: CASSLVAGEGETQYF. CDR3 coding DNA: TGCGCCAGCAGCTTGGTAGCGGGAGAGGGAGAGACCCAGTACTTC.

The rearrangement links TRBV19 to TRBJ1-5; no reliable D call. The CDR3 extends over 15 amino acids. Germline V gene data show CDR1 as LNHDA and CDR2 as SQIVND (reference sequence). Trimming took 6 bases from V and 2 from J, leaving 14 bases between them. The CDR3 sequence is CASSKGELGNQPQHF. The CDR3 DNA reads TGTGCCAGTAGCAAGGGAGAATTAGGCAATCAGCCCCAGCATTTT.

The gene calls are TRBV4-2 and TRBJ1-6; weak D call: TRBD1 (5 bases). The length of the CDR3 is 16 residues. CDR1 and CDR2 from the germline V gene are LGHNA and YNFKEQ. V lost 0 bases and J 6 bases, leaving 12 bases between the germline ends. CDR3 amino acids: CASSQELPGTNSPLHF. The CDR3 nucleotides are TGTGCCAGCAGCCAAGAATTACCAGGGACTAATTCACCCCTCCACTTT.

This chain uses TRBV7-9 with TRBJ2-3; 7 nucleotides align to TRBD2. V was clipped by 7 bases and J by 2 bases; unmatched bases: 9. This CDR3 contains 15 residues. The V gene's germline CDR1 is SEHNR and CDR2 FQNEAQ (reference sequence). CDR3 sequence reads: CASTERLAPTDTQYF. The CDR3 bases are TGTGCCAGCACCGAGAGACTAGCCCCCACAGATACGCAGTATTTT.

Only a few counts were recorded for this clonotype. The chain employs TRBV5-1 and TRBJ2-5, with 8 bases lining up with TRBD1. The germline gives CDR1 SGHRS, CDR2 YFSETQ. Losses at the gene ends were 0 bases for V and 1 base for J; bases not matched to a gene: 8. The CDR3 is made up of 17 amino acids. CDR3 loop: CASSLGPAGQGQETQYF. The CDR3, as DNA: TGCGCCAGCAGCTTGGGTCCCGCAGGACAGGGCCAAGAGACCCAGTACTTC. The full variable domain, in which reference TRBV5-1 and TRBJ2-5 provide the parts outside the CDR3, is KAGVTQTPRYLIKTRGQQVTLSCSPISGHRSVSWYQQTPGQGLQFLFEYFSETQRNKGNFPGRFSGRQFSNSRSEMNVSTLELGDSALYLCASSLGPAGQGQETQYFGPGTRLLVL.

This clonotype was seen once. CDR3 coding DNA: TGCGCCAGCAGCTTCGGGGACAGAGACACCGGGGAGCTGTTTTTT. This codes for CASSFGDRDTGELFF. V gene TRBV5-1 combines with J gene TRBJ2-2; 7 bases fit TRBD1. Germline CDR1 and CDR2: SGHRS and YFSETQ. CDR3 length: 15 amino acids. J gave up 3 bases and V 2 bases, and 4 bases lay outside the gene matches.